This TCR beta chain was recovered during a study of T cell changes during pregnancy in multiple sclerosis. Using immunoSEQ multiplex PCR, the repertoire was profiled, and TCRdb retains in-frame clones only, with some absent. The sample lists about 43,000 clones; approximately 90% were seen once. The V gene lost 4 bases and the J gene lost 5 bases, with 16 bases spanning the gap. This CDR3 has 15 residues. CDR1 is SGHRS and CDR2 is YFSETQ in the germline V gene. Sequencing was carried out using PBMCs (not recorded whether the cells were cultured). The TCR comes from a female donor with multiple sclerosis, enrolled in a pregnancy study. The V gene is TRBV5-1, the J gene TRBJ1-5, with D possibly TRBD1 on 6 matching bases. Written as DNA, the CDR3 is TGCGCCAGCAGCCTCACCCCAGGGGCGGATCAGCCCCAGCATTTT. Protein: CASSLTPGADQPQHF.